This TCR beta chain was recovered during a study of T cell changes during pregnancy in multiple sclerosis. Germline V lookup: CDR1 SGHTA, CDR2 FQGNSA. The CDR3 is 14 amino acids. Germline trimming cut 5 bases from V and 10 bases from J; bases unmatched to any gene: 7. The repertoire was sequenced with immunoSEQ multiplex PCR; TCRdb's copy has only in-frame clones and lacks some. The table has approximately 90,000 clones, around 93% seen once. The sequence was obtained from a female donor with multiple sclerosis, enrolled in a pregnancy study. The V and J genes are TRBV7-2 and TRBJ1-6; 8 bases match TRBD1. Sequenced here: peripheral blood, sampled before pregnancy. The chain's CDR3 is CASSRQGMESPLHF. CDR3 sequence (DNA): TGTGCCAGCAGCCGACAGGGGATGGAATCACCCCTCCACTTT.